The clone carrying this TCR beta chain has at least ten counts. The germline V and J ends were trimmed by 5 bases and 2 bases, with 13 bases remaining between them. This CDR3 has 13 residues. Germline V gene lookup returns CDR1 DFQATT and CDR2 SNEGSKA (reference sequence). MiXCR, applied by TCRdb to the 5' RACE reads, yields one record per CDR3 protein. The data hold about 50,000 distinct CDR3 sequences, with less than 6% observed a single time. This record comes from a study of neurological immune-mediated disorders. Sequenced: CD4+ T cells from blood. The clonotype was recovered from a woman younger than 30 with multiple sclerosis. The rearrangement uses TRBV20-1 and TRBJ2-7; weak D call: TRBD1 (6 bases). The CDR3 region is CSAYGTFAYEQYF. CDR3 sequence (DNA): TGCAGTGCTTACGGGACATTCGCCTACGAGCAGTACTTC.